Included here is one T cell receptor (beta chain) sequence, with context. There are many counts of this clonotype. Its antigen remains unidentified. One base away there is no much larger clone; base qualities are not given. TCR cDNA was synthesized by 5'RACE template switching, which introduced a universal primer site and unique molecular identifiers. cDNA synthesis was primed from both the TCR alpha and TCR beta constant segments. Libraries were amplified in two PCR steps, with sample barcodes and sequencing adapters added in the second step. Sequencing of libraries was done on Illumina HiSeq 2500 (2x100 bp) or NovaSeq (2x150 bp). The study's own analysis went as follows. MIGEC handled demultiplexing of reads and collapsing into UMI consensus sequences, while MiXCR performed V(D)J alignment. Using edgeR on replicate PBMC samples, clonotypes were called vaccine-responding if FDR was below 0.01 and the log2 fold change was above 5 up to day 15. Bulk clonotypes were assigned CD4 or CD8 identity according to which sequenced CD4 or CD8 repertoire held them at higher abundance. TCRdb reran the public reads through fastp at Q25 and MiXCR, keeping productive beta chains. Every entry covers one CDR3 protein and lists the most common genes and DNA from its rows. The V and J calls were not made by the authors but by TCRdb's processing. In all, the sample holds hundreds of thousands of distinct CDR3 sequences, and around 8.1% of those were seen once. The ten largest clones capture 15% to 20% of the sample.

The source of the sample is a study of T cells after yellow fever vaccination (dated by TCRdb to about 2019). About the study as a whole: The SMART-Seq v4 Ultra Low Input RNA kit was used to prepare libraries from fractions with low cell numbers. To follow T-cell clones before and after both primary and booster YFV17D yellow fever vaccination, bulk TCR alpha and beta repertoires underwent longitudinal sequencing. Two healthy male donors made up the cohort, one aged 18 to 29 years and the other aged 30 to 40 years. Blood samples were taken at several timepoints before and after primary and secondary immunization, and bulk PBMC replicates and cell subsets were isolated. What the research found in general, with its limitations: A small fraction of clonotypes showed up in both the CD4 and CD8 compartments, probably as a result of convergent recombination. The study included only a couple of donors, which limits how far the findings can be generalized. FACS-sorted repertoires could contain abundant contaminating clonotypes from the bulk population, so computational filtering was required. Most clones expanded after primary vaccination (around 96% of CD4 and around nine tenths of CD8) were re-detected after the booster, suggesting that broad memory maintenance occurred. The secondary T-cell response was weaker than the primary response but faster, peaking on day 5 instead of day 15.

V gives up 5 bases and J gives up 5 bases, and the segment between their germline ends measures 9 bases. Counted from cysteine to phenylalanine, this CDR3 has 12 amino acids. Left in the record is the CDR3 DNA by itself, 36 bases read in frame from the first base. Explained via the paper, the treatment or condition label denotes: live attenuated yellow fever vaccine strain. At each blood-draw timepoint, two biological replicates of bulk PBMCs were obtained. PBMCs were isolated from peripheral blood using a standard Ficoll-Paque protocol. TriZol was used to extract RNA from bulk PBMCs, from CD4 and CD8 fractions, and from dextramer-positive and dextramer-negative fractions.

The rearranged segments are TRBV12-3 or TRBV12-4 and TRBJ2-5; the D region may be TRBD1 or TRBD2, each matching 5 bases equally. This TCR derives from a man between 18 and 29 years old who received the YFV17D yellow fever vaccine. The sequencing used PBMCs, collected roughly seven weeks after the first yellow fever vaccination. CDR3 loop: CASSGTWETQYF. The DNA reads as follows: TGTGCCAGCAGTGGGACGTGGGAGACCCAGTACTTC.